This T cell receptor beta chain is from a study of blood T cells in healthy people across ages (dated by TCRdb to about 2015). About the study as a whole: In model experiments, template switching captured about one uniquely barcoded TCR beta cDNA molecule for every two T cells. For two donors (one aged 18 to 30 and one aged 80 or older), the study analyzed two additional independent replicas of 1 million unique cDNA reads from the same blood draw. Age-related changes in TCR beta repertoire diversity were measured in the study by deep sequencing normalized with unique cDNA molecular identifiers. The donors were divided into four age groups: young (average around 16 years), middle-aged (roughly 40), aged (about 62) and long-lived (about 80). To avoid experimental bias, donors of different ages were distributed randomly across sequencing lanes. Summary of the overall study and its limitations: Conclusive comparison of naive and antigen-experienced compartments was prevented by the profiling of bulk unsorted PBMCs. A strong correlation was found between observed TCR beta diversity and the percentage of naive T cells measured by flow cytometry. Compared with the aged group, more naive CD4+ T cells, fewer expanded clones and increased TCR diversity were shown by the long-lived group, suggesting age selection. Estimates of total diversity based on one million sequenced T cells were considered lower bounds and underestimates. Because donor CMV infection status was unknown, age-related changes in expanded clonotypes were potentially confounded. Observed TCR beta diversity per million T cells fell roughly linearly with age, and a significant reduction was already apparent by age about 38.

This clonotype has at least ten counts. The antigen it binds to is not known. No per-base quality is available; no much larger clone lies one base away. The library was built by means of 5' RACE. Sequencing instrument: Illumina HiSeq 2500. A second PCR of 7 to 11 cycles was performed with a sample-barcoded 5' primer and a J-beta primer mix. A template-switch 5' adaptor carrying 12 random nucleotides introduced a unique molecular identifier onto each TCR beta cDNA molecule. At least 3 million CDR3-containing paired-end reads were obtained from each sample. First-strand cDNA was synthesized from all RNA with the Mint cDNA synthesis kit, primed by a TRBC-specific oligonucleotide. All cDNA was treated with uracil-DNA glycosylase and then went through a first 18-cycle PCR with the universal primers M1SS and BC2_uni_R. In the paper's pipeline: Normalization of each sample was performed by random selection of 1 million high-quality reads, each carrying a distinct molecular identifier. Instead of being binned into consensus sequences, reads with shared molecular identifiers were discarded. MiTCR, run with a Q25 quality threshold and the strictest error-elimination algorithm, handled CDR3 identification, clonotype clustering and error correction. A nonparametric unseen species model with Euler transformation was used to estimate a lower bound on total TCR beta diversity. TCRdb ran its own pipeline on the public reads, namely fastp trimming at Q25 and MiXCR clone calling, and kept in-frame beta chains. Merged by CDR3 protein, the rows form single entries marked with the most common genes and DNA. The authors' filters were not applied to this entry. This sample is represented by 650,000 to 700,000 distinct CDR3 sequences; about 32% of them were singletons. Over 15% of the sample goes to the ten largest clones.

Systemically healthy Caucasian individuals from Russia, 39 in total and aged roughly 6 to 95 years, were included as donors. Each donor gave around 9.8 milliliters of peripheral blood, collected into EDTA-treated Vacutainer tubes. Ficoll-Paque density-gradient centrifugation was used to isolate PBMCs, with at least 6.5 million obtained per sample. Trizol reagent was used to extract total RNA from the PBMCs, yielding at least 5 micrograms per sample. For every donor, flow cytometry on a PBMC aliquot measured the percentage of naive CD45RAhigh/CD27high T cells. The receptor was isolated from a woman of 80 years or more in good health. Donor details come from another sample of the same person, matched by shared clones. The sample was blood.

CDR3 loop: CSARDKRTGRSYNEQFF. The nucleotide sequence is given as TGCAGTGCTAGAGATAAGAGGACTGGTAGGTCCTACAATGAGCAGTTCTTC. The sequence is built from TRBV20-1 and TRBJ2-1, and TRBD2 may be the D gene, going by 5 matching bases. V and J are truncated by 0 bases and 1 base respectively, leaving an intervening sequence of 16 bases. From cysteine to phenylalanine, the CDR3 is 17 amino acids long. Here the CDR3 DNA is all that survives: 51 bases in frame from base 1. The CDR1 and CDR2 encoded by the germline V gene (reference sequence) are DFQATT and SNEGSKA.